A single sample is the source of the 26 T cell receptor beta chains below, sequenced in a study of regulatory T cells in long-lasting Graves disease. Noted time point: persistent/refractory GD, antithyroid drugs over 5 years with positive TRAb. With RNA extracted from PBMCs as input, the TCR library was made. The TCR beta library used iRepertoire HTBI primers with Arm-PCR amplification of CDR3. TCRdb recomputed calls from the multiplex PCR reads with MiXCR, one row per CDR3 protein. The sample shows about 660,000 distinct CDR3 sequences, about 32% of them seen only once. Sample: peripheral blood mononuclear cells (PBMCs), taken when the disease was refractory, from a patient treated with antithyroid drugs. These TCRs come from a female donor with Graves disease.

Worth noting for this clonotype: One end of the junction fails to match germline, which may point to a read error. The V gene is TRBV29-1, the J gene TRBJ1-4, with 10 bases aligning to TRBD1. The length of the CDR3 is 12 residues. CDR1 SQVTM and CDR2 ANQGSEA come from the germline V gene. As DNA, the CDR3 is TGCAGCGGTGAAGGCGGACAGGGGGAACTGTTTTTT. The encoded protein is CSGEGGQGELFF.

This chain links TRBV27 with TRBJ1-5, with 9 bases lining up with TRBD1. The CDR3 has 15 residues. Germline CDR1 is MNHEY and CDR2 is SMNVEV (reference sequence). The junction had 5 bases not matched to a gene; V was cut back by 4 bases and J by 4 bases. The CDR3 sequence is CASSSGQGWNQPQHF. The DNA for the CDR3 is TGTGCCAGCAGTTCCGGACAGGGGTGGAATCAGCCCCAGCATTTT.

This chain connects TRBV20-1 to TRBJ2-7, with 10 bases lining up with TRBD2. Trimming cost V 5 bases and J 5 bases; bases outside gene matches: 18. Germline CDR1 DFQATT, CDR2 SNEGSKA (reference sequence). The CDR3 has 17 amino acids. The CDR3 sequence is CSAPLGVLAGDPDEQYF. The CDR3 nucleotides read TGCAGTGCTCCCTTAGGTGTGCTAGCGGGAGATCCGGACGAGCAGTACTTC.

This clonotype has just a few counts. The gene calls are TRBV2 and TRBJ2-4; 8 positions agree with TRBD1. Trimming removed 7 bases from V and 5 bases from J; junction bases left unmatched: 7. CDR1 is SNHLY and CDR2 is FYNNEI in the germline V gene. This CDR3 is built from 14 residues. The chain's CDR3 is CASKGTGGQNIQYF. In DNA form, the CDR3 reads TGTGCCAGCAAAGGGACAGGCGGCCAAAACATTCAGTACTTC.

This chain uses TRBV18 with TRBJ1-2; possibly TRBD1 for D (6 bases). Looked up from germline, CDR1 is KGHSH and CDR2 is LQKENI. CDR3 length: 14 amino acids. Trimming removed 2 bases from V and 4 bases from J, with 11 bases in between. CDR3 loop: CASSPAGEGYGYTF. Written as DNA, the CDR3 is TGTGCCAGCTCACCAGCAGGGGAGGGCTATGGCTACACCTTC.

The rearrangement links TRBV6-1 to TRBJ1-1, with TRBD1 identical over 10 bases. Losses at the gene ends were 7 bases for V and 1 base for J; bases not matched to a gene: 15. In germline, CDR1 is MNHNS, CDR2 SASEGT. This CDR3 region has 18 residues. For the CDR3, the DNA is TGTGCCAGCACCCGGGAGGTGACAGGGGGCGTGTGGAACACTGAAGCTTTCTTT. Amino acid sequence: CASTREVTGGVWNTEAFF.

This clonotype was counted at least ten times. The chain joins TRBV2 to TRBJ1-1; no clear D gene. CDR3 length: 11 residues. The germline gives CDR1 SNHLY, CDR2 FYNNEI. Trimming took off 4 bases at V and 10 bases at J, with 10 bases between the two ends. The CDR3 nucleotides are TGTGCCAGCAGTGGATCCTCTGGAGCTTTCTTT. Its protein product is CASSGSSGAFF.

There are many counts of this clonotype. The rearrangement uses TRBV6-1 and TRBJ1-1, with D uncertain. CDR3 length: 11 amino acids. Deletions cut 5 bases from V and 6 bases from J, with 7 bases between. CDR1 is MNHNS and CDR2 is SASEGT in the germline V gene. Here the CDR3 DNA reads TGTGCCAGCAGTCGTCCCCCTGAAGCTTTCTTT. Translating gives CASSRPPEAFF.

This clonotype was detected a few times. The gene calls are TRBV6-2 or TRBV6-3 and TRBJ1-5; tentatively, D is TRBD1 (5 bases). This CDR3 is built from 15 residues. Germline V gene lookup returns CDR1 MNHEY and CDR2 SVGEGT. V gave up 5 bases and J gave up 6 bases, with 17 bases separating them. CDR3 loop: CASSAAGGGGQPQHF. The CDR3, as DNA: TGTGCCAGCAGTGCCGCTGGAGGTGGGGGTCAGCCCCAGCATTTT.

This clonotype appeared a few times. The gene calls are TRBV29-1 and TRBJ2-7; 7 nucleotides align to TRBD1. The germline V gene encodes CDR1 SQVTM and CDR2 ANQGSEA. There are 14 residues in the CDR3. The junction had 7 bases not matched to a gene; V was cut back by 4 bases and J by 1 base. The CDR3 region is CSVAGWGQSYEQYF. CDR3 DNA sequence: TGCAGCGTTGCGGGGTGGGGACAGTCCTACGAGCAGTACTTC.

The chain carries TRBV19 and TRBJ2-5; 7 bases match TRBD1. Per the germline V gene, CDR1 is LNHDA and CDR2 is SQIVND (reference sequence). The CDR3 totals 16 residues. J gave up 2 bases and V 3 bases, and 9 bases lay outside the gene matches. CDR3 DNA: TGTGCCAGTAGTATCAGACAGGGTTGGAGGCAAGAGACCCAGTACTTC. As protein: CASSIRQGWRQETQYF.

This clonotype was observed many times. V usage is TRBV28 and J usage is TRBJ2-5; 7 bases fit TRBD1. This CDR3 is built from 16 residues. The junction had 11 bases not matched to a gene; V was cut back by 4 bases and J by 3 bases. Per the germline V gene, CDR1 is MDHEN and CDR2 is SYDVKM. CDR3 DNA sequence: TGTGCCAGCAGTTCTCGACGGACAGGAGCGAAAGAGACCCAGTACTTC. Amino acids: CASSSRRTGAKETQYF.

The chain carries TRBV3-1 and TRBJ1-1; tentatively, D is TRBD1 (5 bases). The CDR3 is 16 residues long. The V gene's germline CDR1 is LGHDT and CDR2 YNNKEL (reference sequence). Trimming shortened V by 2 bases and J by 2 bases, and 15 bases separated the two germline ends. For the CDR3, the DNA is TGTGCCAGCAGCCAACAGGGACGGCGTTTTAACACTGAAGCTTTCTTT. Its translation is CASSQQGRRFNTEAFF. Full variable domain (outside the CDR3, taken from reference TRBV3-1 and TRBJ1-1): DTAVSQTPKYLVTQMGNDKSIKCEQNLGHDTMYWYKQDSKKFLKIMFSYNNKELIINETVPNRFSPKSPDKAHLNLHINSLELGDSAVYFCASSQQGRRFNTEAFFGQGTRLTVV.

The chain carries TRBV15 and TRBJ2-7; D may be TRBD2 (6 bases). CDR3 size: 14 residues. CDR1 is LNHNV, CDR2 YYDKDF, per germline (reference sequence). Trimming left V 1 base short and J 3 bases short, with 10 bases between. CDR3 sequence: CATSRGGGNYEQYF. The CDR3 nucleotides are TGTGCCACCAGCAGAGGTGGGGGGAACTACGAGCAGTACTTC.

The chain links TRBV6-1 to TRBJ2-7; unclear D gene. The length of the CDR3 is 13 residues. Between the trimmed V and J ends, which lost 2 bases and 2 bases, there was a span of 7 bases. Per germline, CDR1 MNHNS and CDR2 SASEGT. The CDR3 is CASSEYTAYEQYF. CDR3 DNA: TGTGCCAGCAGTGAATACACAGCCTACGAGCAGTACTTC.

This clonotype was found many times. The V and J genes are TRBV9 and TRBJ1-6; 12 bases map to TRBD1. The CDR3 covers 16 residues. The J segment lost 7 bases and the V segment lost 5 bases, leaving 7 bases of the junction unmatched. The germline gives CDR1 SGDLS, CDR2 YYNGEE. The CDR3 region has the DNA TGTGCCAGCAGTGGACCGGGACAGGGGGCAAATTCACCCCTCCACTTT. Translating gives CASSGPGQGANSPLHF.

The V and J genes are TRBV4-1 and TRBJ2-5; 8 nucleotides agree with TRBD2. Per the germline V gene, CDR1 is MGHRA and CDR2 is YSYEKL. Trimming cost V 2 bases and J 1 base; bases outside gene matches: 6. The CDR3 contains 16 residues. CDR3 region: CASSQQWTSSQETQYF. CDR3 DNA: TGCGCCAGCAGCCAACAATGGACTAGCTCCCAAGAGACCCAGTACTTC.

The sample holds a few counts of this clonotype. The chain uses TRBV20-1 and TRBJ2-7; 7 bases map to TRBD1. J gave up 2 bases and V 1 base, and 8 bases lay outside the gene matches. Germline CDR1 reads DFQATT; CDR2 reads SNEGSKA (reference sequence). The CDR3 totals 15 residues. The CDR3 nucleotides read TGCAGTGCTAGAGTCAACCCGGGACAGACCTACGAGCAGTACTTC. This translates into CSARVNPGQTYEQYF.

The chain links TRBV30 to TRBJ1-1, with no clear D. The length of the CDR3 is 15 residues. Trimming removed 1 base at V and 3 bases at J, with 15 bases between. Germline CDR1 and CDR2: GTSNPN and SVGIG (reference sequence). The CDR3 here is CAWSGTGSWDTEAFF. In DNA form, the CDR3 reads TGTGCCTGGAGTGGAACTGGGAGCTGGGACACTGAAGCTTTCTTT.

This clonotype showed up just a few times. The chain links TRBV19 to TRBJ1-2, with 9 positions matching TRBD1. The CDR3 length is 16 residues. The trim removed 0 bases at V and 4 bases at J, leaving 6 bases unmatched. Looked up from germline, CDR1 is LNHDA and CDR2 is SQIVND (reference sequence). Written as DNA, the CDR3 is TGTGCCAGTAGTATAGACCTGACAGGGGGTTTCTATGGCTACACCTTC. It is translated as CASSIDLTGGFYGYTF. Using reference TRBV19 and TRBJ1-2 for the parts outside the CDR3, the full variable domain is DGGITQSPKYLFRKEGQNVTLSCEQNLNHDAMYWYRQDPGQGLRLIYYSQIVNDFQKGDIAEGYSVSREKKESFPLTVTSAQKNPTAFYLCASSIDLTGGFYGYTFGSGTRLTVV.

V and J are TRBV6-5 and TRBJ1-2; no reliable D call. Germline-derived CDR1 and CDR2 are MNHEY and SVGAGI. V was cut by 4 bases and J by 4 bases, with 10 bases left in between. The CDR3 length is 13 residues. The CDR3, as DNA: TGTGCCAGCAGTTTGTCGGGTCCCTATGGCTACACCTTC. Translating it yields CASSLSGPYGYTF.

The chain combines TRBV7-9 with TRBJ2-7, with a tentative D call TRBD2 (5 bases). The V gene lost 7 bases and the J gene lost 4 bases, with 17 bases spanning the gap. There are 14 residues in the CDR3. Germline assignment: CDR1 SEHNR and CDR2 FQNEAQ (reference sequence). CDR3 in DNA: TGTGCCAGCACCGAGGGTTCCGGGGTGTACGAGCAGTACTTC. It encodes CASTEGSGVYEQYF.

The chain couples TRBV19 to TRBJ2-7; 7 nucleotides line up with TRBD1. V shed 5 bases and J 0 bases; nucleotides not matched to a gene: 10. The CDR3 consists of 16 residues. Germline values: CDR1 LNHDA, CDR2 SQIVND (reference sequence). As DNA, the CDR3 is TGTGCCAGTAGTTGGGGGACAGCAGAGAGCTCCTACGAGCAGTACTTC. Its translation is CASSWGTAESSYEQYF.

The sample holds a few counts of this clonotype. The rearrangement uses TRBV2 and TRBJ2-6; D is uncertain. The CDR3 is 14 amino acids. Trimming removed 3 bases from V and 2 bases from J, with 5 bases in between. Germline-derived CDR1 and CDR2 are SNHLY and FYNNEI. CDR3 residues: CASSDTPGANVLTF. DNA for the CDR3: TGTGCCAGCAGTGACACCCCTGGGGCCAACGTCCTGACTTTC. Full variable domain (remainder filled in from reference TRBV2 and TRBJ2-6): EPEVTQTPSHQVTQMGQEVILRCVPISNHLYFYWYRQILGQKVEFLVSFYNNEISEKSEIFDDQFSVERPDGSNFTLKIRSTKLEDSAMYFCASSDTPGANVLTFGAGSRLTVL.

This rearrangement joins TRBV10-3 to TRBJ2-2; possibly TRBD2 for D (6 bases). The CDR3 runs 14 residues. Germline V gene sequence: CDR1 ENHRY, CDR2 SYGVKD. V lost 4 bases and J lost 1, with 7 bases in between. The CDR3 protein is CAISVGGNTGELFF. CDR3 in DNA: TGTGCCATCAGTGTCGGGGGGAACACCGGGGAGCTGTTTTTT.

CDR3 loop: CASSLAELRNQPQHF. DNA for the CDR3: TGTGCCAGCAGCTTAGCGGAGCTACGGAATCAGCCCCAGCATTTT. The chain joins TRBV11-2 to TRBJ1-5; D is unclear. V gave up 1 base and J gave up 4 bases, with 11 bases separating them. Germline lookup yields CDR1 SGHAT and CDR2 FQNNGV. CDR3 length: 15 residues. Full variable domain (missing parts from reference TRBV11-2 and TRBJ1-5): EAGVAQSPRYKIIEKRQSVAFWCNPISGHATLYWYQQILGQGPKLLIQFQNNGVVDDSQLPKDRFSAERLKGVDSTLKIQPAKLEDSAVYLCASSLAELRNQPQHFGDGTRLSIL.